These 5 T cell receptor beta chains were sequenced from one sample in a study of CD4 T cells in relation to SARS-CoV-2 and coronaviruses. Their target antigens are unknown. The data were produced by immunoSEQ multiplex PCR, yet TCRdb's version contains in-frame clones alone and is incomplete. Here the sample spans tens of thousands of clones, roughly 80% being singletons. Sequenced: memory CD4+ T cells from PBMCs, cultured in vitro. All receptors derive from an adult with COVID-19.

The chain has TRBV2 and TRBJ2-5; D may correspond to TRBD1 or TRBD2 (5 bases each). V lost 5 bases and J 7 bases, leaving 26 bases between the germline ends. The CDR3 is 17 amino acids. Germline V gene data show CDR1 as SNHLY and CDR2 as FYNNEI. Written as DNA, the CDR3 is TGTGCCAGCAGTTTTCGTTTACCGGGACGGTCGATTGGGACCCAGTACTTC. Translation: CASSFRLPGRSIGTQYF.

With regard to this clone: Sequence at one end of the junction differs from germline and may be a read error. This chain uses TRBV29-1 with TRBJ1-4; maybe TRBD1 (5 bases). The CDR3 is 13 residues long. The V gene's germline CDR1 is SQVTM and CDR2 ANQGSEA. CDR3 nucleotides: TGCAGCGTTAAAGACAGCCTCAATGAAAAACTGTTTTTT. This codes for CSVKDSLNEKLFF.

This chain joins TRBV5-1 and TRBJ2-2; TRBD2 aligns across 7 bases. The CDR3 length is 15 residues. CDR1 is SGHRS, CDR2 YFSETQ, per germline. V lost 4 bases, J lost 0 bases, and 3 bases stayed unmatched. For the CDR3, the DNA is TGCGCCAGCAGCCTAGGACTAGCGAACACCGGGGAGCTGTTTTTT. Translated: CASSLGLANTGELFF.

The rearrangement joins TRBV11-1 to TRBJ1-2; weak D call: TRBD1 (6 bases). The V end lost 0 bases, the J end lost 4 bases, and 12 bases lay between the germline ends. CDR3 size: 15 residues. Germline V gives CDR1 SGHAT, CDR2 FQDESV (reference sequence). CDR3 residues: CASSLAVTGSYGYTF. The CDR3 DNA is TGTGCCAGCAGCTTAGCCGTTACAGGGAGCTATGGCTACACCTTC.

The CDR3 DNA reads TGTGCCAGCAGTCCGGACGGGCGATTCAATCAGCCCCAGCATTTT. Protein: CASSPDGRFNQPQHF. The chain employs TRBV6-2 or TRBV6-3 and TRBJ1-5; D unclear. Trimming left V 5 bases short and J 3 bases short, with 14 bases between. This CDR3 has 15 amino acids. Germline CDR1 MNHEY, CDR2 SVGEGT.